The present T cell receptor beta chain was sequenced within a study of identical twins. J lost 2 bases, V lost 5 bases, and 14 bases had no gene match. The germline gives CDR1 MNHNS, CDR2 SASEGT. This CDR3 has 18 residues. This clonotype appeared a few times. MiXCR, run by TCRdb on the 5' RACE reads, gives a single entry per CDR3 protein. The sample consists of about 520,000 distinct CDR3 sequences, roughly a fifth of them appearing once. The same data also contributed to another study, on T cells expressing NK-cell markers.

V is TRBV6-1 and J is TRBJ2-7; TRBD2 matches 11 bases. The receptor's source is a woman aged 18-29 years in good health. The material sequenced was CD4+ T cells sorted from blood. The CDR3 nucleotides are TGTGCCAGCAGTCTGTTCGAACTAGCGGGAGAGGGGACCTACGAGCAGTACTTC. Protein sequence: CASSLFELAGEGTYEQYF.